The 26 T cell receptor beta chains presented below share a single source sample, sequenced in a study of shared clonotypes between healthy human individuals. TCRdb keeps only in-frame clones here, not all; method: immunoSEQ multiplex PCR. The table includes 550,000 to 700,000 clones, less than 80% detected once. The sample was memory CD4+ T cells sorted from blood. Subset specified: CD45RA-negative fraction. These receptors were obtained from a woman in her 30s in good health.

The genes are TRBV9 and TRBJ2-1; D possibly corresponds to TRBD2 (5 bases). V was pared by 2 bases and J by 1 base, with 7 bases between. Germline V gene data show CDR1 as SGDLS and CDR2 as YYNGEE. CDR3 length equals 14 residues. CDR3 in amino acids: CASSVSGSYNEQFF. In DNA form, the CDR3 reads TGTGCCAGCAGCGTTTCGGGATCCTACAATGAGCAGTTCTTC.

This rearrangement joins TRBV21-1 to TRBJ2-3. TRBV21-1 is labeled a pseudogene. The CDR3 is made up of 16 amino acids. The CDR3 sequence is CASSKWAVRSADTQYF. The CDR3 DNA reads as TGTGCCAGCAGCAAATGGGCGGTAAGGAGTGCAGATACGCAGTATTTT.

The chain carries TRBV5-4 and TRBJ1-1; TRBD1 matches 8 bases. The CDR3 covers 16 residues. J lost 4 bases, V lost 4 bases, and 12 bases had no gene match. From germline, CDR1 is SGHNT and CDR2 YYREEE (reference sequence). CDR3 sequence: CASSRQGQDGATEAFF. In DNA, the CDR3 is TGTGCCAGCAGCCGACAGGGGCAGGACGGGGCCACTGAAGCTTTCTTT.

A single count supports this clone. V gene TRBV2 combines with J gene TRBJ2-7; 7 nucleotides agree with TRBD2. The ends lost 6 bases at V and 5 bases at J; junction bases unmatched: 10. The CDR3 length is 14 residues. From germline, CDR1 is SNHLY and CDR2 FYNNEI. The CDR3 DNA sequence: TGTGCCAGCAGACCCCGCATTCTAGCGGACGAGCAGTACTTC. It is translated as CASRPRILADEQYF.

The chain employs TRBV6-5 and TRBJ2-1, with D perhaps matching TRBD2 (6 bases). Trimming shortened V by 0 bases and J by 6 bases, and 15 bases separated the two germline ends. Germline assignment: CDR1 MNHEY and CDR2 SVGAGI. This CDR3 is built from 16 residues. The CDR3 coding sequence is TGTGCCAGCAGTTACTCTCAACTGGGACTTGCCAATGAGCAGTTCTTC. Translated, it gives CASSYSQLGLANEQFF.

J is TRBJ1-3 and V is TRBV6-1; tentative D call: TRBD1 (6 bases). Germline values: CDR1 MNHNS, CDR2 SASEGT. This CDR3 is built from 15 residues. The ends were cut back, 2 bases at V and 8 bases at J, with 16 bases in the middle. This CDR3 is CASSEKGEGGYTIYF. The CDR3 DNA sequence: TGTGCCAGCAGTGAAAAGGGGGAGGGAGGCTACACCATATATTTT.

This clone has only a few counts. The chain employs TRBV5-1 and TRBJ1-2; D unresolved. Germline V gives CDR1 SGHRS, CDR2 YFSETQ. CDR3 length equals 16 residues. V lost 5 bases, J lost 3 bases, and 20 bases lay in between. The DNA for the CDR3 is TGCGCCAGCAGAGCTTTAAATCCCCGTGGACACTATGGCTACACCTTC. Protein sequence: CASRALNPRGHYGYTF. The full variable domain, rest sourced from reference TRBV5-1 and TRBJ1-2, is KAGVTQTPRYLIKTRGQQVTLSCSPISGHRSVSWYQQTPGQGLQFLFEYFSETQRNKGNFPGRFSGRQFSNSRSEMNVSTLELGDSALYLCASRALNPRGHYGYTFGSGTRLTVV.

The chain recombines TRBV5-1 with TRBJ2-7; a weak D match, TRBD2 (7 bases). Germline V lookup: CDR1 SGHRS, CDR2 YFSETQ. The CDR3 consists of 15 residues. V gave up 4 bases and J gave up 0 bases, with 14 bases separating them. CDR3 in DNA: TGCGCCAGCAGCGAGGGAGGGGGATCCTCCTACGAGCAGTACTTC. This sequence encodes CASSEGGGSSYEQYF.

This clone was seen more than once but under ten times. This chain uses TRBV27 with TRBJ2-1; D is perhaps TRBD2 (5 bases). Germline V gene data show CDR1 as MNHEY and CDR2 as SMNVEV (reference sequence). The V end was cut by 2 bases, the J end by 8 bases, with 19 bases between. This CDR3 has 16 amino acids. DNA of the CDR3: TGTGCCAGCAGTTTAATCGCCGCAGGAGGAGGACATGAGCAGTTCTTC. Its protein product is CASSLIAAGGGHEQFF.

About this clone itself: This same CDR3 is encoded by further DNA sequences in the sample. The chain joins TRBV5-1 to TRBJ1-4, with TRBD1 matching 9 bases. V shed 0 bases, J shed 8 bases, and the junction held 5 bases outside the gene matches. The CDR3 runs 15 residues. Germline-derived CDR1 and CDR2 are SGHRS and YFSETQ. The CDR3: CASSLGDRDSEKLFF. Here the CDR3 DNA reads TGCGCCAGCAGCTTGGGGGACAGGGACAGCGAAAAACTGTTTTTT.

The chain employs TRBV28 and TRBJ2-7, with unresolved D. Trimming took 8 bases from V and 1 from J, leaving 9 bases between them. There are 12 residues in the CDR3. Germline assignment: CDR1 MDHEN and CDR2 SYDVKM. CDR3 nucleotide sequence: TGTGCCAGCGTGGACGGTTCCTACGAGCAGTACTTC. Translation gives CASVDGSYEQYF.

V and J are TRBV5-1 and TRBJ2-3; a weak D match, TRBD2 (5 bases). CDR1 is SGHRS, CDR2 YFSETQ, per germline. This CDR3 has 16 residues. Trimming cost V 0 bases and J 1 base, with 12 bases left between them. CDR3 nucleotide sequence: TGCGCCAGCAGCTTGGGGCGCGGGTCGGGCACAGATACGCAGTATTTT. It yields the protein CASSLGRGSGTDTQYF.

This sequence joins TRBV18 and TRBJ2-1, with 7 bases aligning to TRBD1. The germline V gene encodes CDR1 KGHSH and CDR2 LQKENI. V gave up 1 base and J gave up 2 bases; unmatched junction bases: 2. The CDR3 is 15 residues long. Here the CDR3 DNA reads TGTGCCAGCTCACCACGACAGGGAGCCTACAATGAGCAGTTCTTC. Translating gives CASSPRQGAYNEQFF. Full variable domain (missing parts from reference TRBV18 and TRBJ2-1): NAGVMQNPRHLVRRRGQEARLRCSPMKGHSHVYWYRQLPEEGLKFMVYLQKENIIDESGMPKERFSAEFPKEGPSILRIQQVVRGDSAAYFCASSPRQGAYNEQFFGPGTRLTVL.

The V and J genes are TRBV21-1 and TRBJ1-1. TRBV21-1 is deemed a pseudogene. The CDR3 runs to 14 residues. CDR3 amino acids: CASREGHPNTEAFF. For the CDR3, the DNA is TGTGCCAGCAGGGAGGGACATCCGAACACTGAAGCTTTCTTT.

This clone was detected many times. This sample includes further DNA sequences coding for the same CDR3. This chain connects TRBV7-2 to TRBJ2-5; 9 bases align to TRBD2. Trimming cost V 1 base and J 5 bases; bases outside gene matches: 8. The CDR3 loop spans 16 amino acids. Germline loops: CDR1 SGHTA, CDR2 FQGNSA. This CDR3 is CASSLGGLAGWETQYF. In DNA, the CDR3 is TGTGCCAGCAGCTTAGGCGGGCTAGCGGGATGGGAGACCCAGTACTTC.

The chain recombines TRBV28 with TRBJ1-2; 7 positions agree with TRBD1. There are 14 residues in the CDR3. The junction had 9 bases not matched to a gene; V was cut back by 7 bases and J by 4 bases. The germline CDR1 and CDR2 sequences are MDHEN and SYDVKM. The DNA for the CDR3 is TGTGCCAGCACCCCCGGGACAGAGAGCTATGGCTACACCTTC. This gives the protein CASTPGTESYGYTF.

The chain links TRBV15 to TRBJ2-3; 7 nucleotides align to TRBD2. This CDR3 region has 15 residues. Trimming took 1 base from V and 2 from J; bases not matched to a gene: 3. Looked up from germline, CDR1 is LNHNV and CDR2 is YYDKDF (reference sequence). The CDR3 nucleotides read TGTGCCACCAGCAGAGGACTAGCCAACACAGATACGCAGTATTTT. Protein: CATSRGLANTDTQYF.

The table lists this clone with a count of one. This chain joins TRBV7-9 and TRBJ2-6; the D is unclear. Germline V lookup: CDR1 SEHNR, CDR2 FQNEAQ (reference sequence). The CDR3 spans 16 residues. The ends were cut back, 8 bases at V and 0 bases at J, with 14 bases in the middle. The chain's CDR3 is CASAGRRFSGANVLTF. The CDR3, as DNA: TGTGCCAGCGCCGGACGTAGGTTCTCTGGGGCCAACGTCCTGACTTTC.

The table lists this clone with a count of one. The genes are TRBV14 and TRBJ2-7; weak D call: TRBD2 (5 bases). The CDR3 runs to 15 residues. Trimming pared 3 bases from V and 6 bases from J, leaving 18 bases between. The V gene's germline CDR1 is SGHDN and CDR2 FVKESK. CDR3 nucleotide sequence: TGTGCCAGCAGCCATTCGAAGGGAGTGCTTACCGAGCAGTACTTC. Translating it yields CASSHSKGVLTEQYF.

The count of this clone is one. The chain has TRBV6-1 and TRBJ2-1; 7 nucleotides align to TRBD1. With 6 bases clipped from V and 6 bases from J, the junction kept 5 bases outside the gene matches. The CDR3 is made up of 13 amino acids. Germline-derived CDR1 and CDR2 are MNHNS and SASEGT. The CDR3: CASREDRTNEQFF. Here the CDR3 DNA reads TGTGCCAGCAGAGAGGACAGGACCAATGAGCAGTTCTTC.

The J gene is TRBJ1-5, the V gene TRBV2, with 10 bases lining up with TRBD1. The CDR3 covers 15 residues. V shed 7 bases and J 3 bases; nucleotides not matched to a gene: 6. Germline values: CDR1 SNHLY, CDR2 FYNNEI. CDR3 sequence: CASTLTGGLNQPQHF. CDR3 DNA: TGTGCCAGCACTCTGACAGGGGGCCTCAATCAGCCCCAGCATTTT.

This clone was found once. Distinct nucleotide sequences in the sample also encode this CDR3. J is TRBJ2-7 and V is TRBV10-3; D might be TRBD1 (6 bases). This CDR3 has 12 amino acids. V was trimmed by 4 bases and J by 2 bases, leaving 6 bases between them. The germline V gene has CDR1 ENHRY and CDR2 SYGVKD. The CDR3 loop reads CAISGTAYEQYF. In nucleotides, the CDR3 is TGTGCCATCAGTGGGACAGCCTACGAGCAGTACTTC.

The chain recombines TRBV7-6 with TRBJ2-2; D is perhaps TRBD1 (6 bases). Germline loops: CDR1 SGHVS, CDR2 FNYEAQ. This CDR3 region has 15 residues. V lost 3 bases to trimming and J lost 0 bases, with 8 bases between them. The CDR3 DNA reads as TGTGCCAGCAGCTTCGGGACAACGAACACCGGGGAGCTGTTTTTT. Translated, it gives CASSFGTTNTGELFF.

With regard to this clone: Just one base apart from a much larger clone, this may be a read error. This chain connects TRBV5-6 to TRBJ2-1; maybe TRBD2 (6 bases). Germline-derived CDR1 and CDR2 are SGHDT and YYEEEE. V lost 2 bases and J lost 6, with 6 bases in between. The CDR3 totals 12 residues. CDR3 loop: CASSLAGNEQFF. As DNA, the CDR3 is TGTGCCAGCAGCTTAGCGGGCAATGAGCAGTTCTTC.

The sample holds many counts of this clone. The chain joins TRBV28 to TRBJ2-5; TRBD1 agrees at 8 bases. The CDR3 contains 13 residues. Trimming removed 6 bases from V and 5 bases from J; junction bases left unmatched: 5. CDR1 is MDHEN, CDR2 SYDVKM, per germline. CDR3 region: CASSDRGWETQYF. CDR3 DNA sequence: TGTGCCAGCAGCGACAGGGGCTGGGAGACCCAGTACTTC.

The chain uses TRBV6-6 and TRBJ2-3; 7 positions agree with TRBD1. The CDR3 loop spans 15 amino acids. With 6 bases clipped from V and 0 bases from J, the junction kept 6 bases outside the gene matches. The germline CDR1 and CDR2 sequences are MNHNY and SVGAGI (reference sequence). The CDR3 DNA reads TGTGCCAGCAGCCACAGGGGCACAAGCACAGATACGCAGTATTTT. Protein sequence: CASSHRGTSTDTQYF.